Presented here are 20 T cell receptor beta chains from one specimen sequenced in a study of patients and donors after allogeneic stem cell transplantation. TCRdb itself ran the RT-PCR reads through MiXCR, one entry per CDR3 protein. The sample lists roughly 960,000 distinct CDR3 sequences, approximately 19% occurring once. What was sequenced was blood, either unsorted or a sorted T cell fraction (not recorded which). The receptors here all came from a human donor who was either an allogeneic HSCT recipient or a stem cell or donor lymphocyte infusion donor (not recorded which). It is not recorded whose cells these are; they may come from a transplant donor.

This rearrangement joins TRBV4-2 to TRBJ1-2; D call uncertain. Germline-derived CDR1 and CDR2 are LGHNA and YNFKEQ. V was cut by 0 bases and J by 8 bases, with 13 bases left in between. The CDR3 has 14 amino acids. CDR3: CASSQDYRKEGYTF. CDR3 DNA: TGTGCCAGCAGCCAAGATTACAGAAAGGAGGGCTACACCTTC.

CDR3 amino acids: CASNLDVKGASPYGYTF. The CDR3 DNA follows: TGCGCCAGCAACCTTGATGTGAAGGGGGCCTCTCCCTATGGCTACACCTTC. V gene TRBV5-1 combines with J gene TRBJ1-2; the match to TRBD1 covers 7 bases. V shed 6 bases, J shed 4 bases, and the junction held 18 bases outside the gene matches. The CDR3 is 17 amino acids. Germline values: CDR1 SGHRS, CDR2 YFSETQ.

V usage is TRBV24-1 and J usage is TRBJ1-5; no reliable D call. The length of the CDR3 is 12 residues. V lost 4 bases and J 11 bases, leaving 11 bases between the germline ends. Germline CDR1 is KGHDR and CDR2 is SFDVKD. For the CDR3, the DNA is TGTGCCACCAGTGACCAAGAAAAGTCCCAGCATTTT. This codes for CATSDQEKSQHF.

This clonotype occurred a few times. DNA for the CDR3: TGTGCCAGCAGCCATGGGGCTAGCGGGGGGCATGAGCAGTTCTTC. It codes for CASSHGASGGHEQFF. This sequence joins TRBV11-3 and TRBJ2-1; 11 nucleotides align to TRBD2. This CDR3 comprises 15 residues. Trimming took 5 bases from V and 8 from J; bases not matched to a gene: 8. Germline-derived CDR1 and CDR2 are SGHNT and YENEEA.

There are a few counts of this clonotype. Here the CDR3 reads CASSLWGGYNEQFF. The CDR3 nucleotides are TGCGCCAGCAGCTTGTGGGGGGGGTACAATGAGCAGTTCTTC. The chain uses TRBV5-1 and TRBJ2-1, with 7 bases lining up with TRBD2. The CDR3 consists of 14 residues. In germline, CDR1 is SGHRS, CDR2 YFSETQ. V gave up 1 base and J gave up 4 bases; unmatched junction bases: 2.

V is TRBV4-1 and J is TRBJ2-2; 7 bases line up with TRBD1. The CDR3 has 14 residues. With 3 bases clipped from V and 4 bases from J, the junction kept 2 bases outside the gene matches. CDR1 is MGHRA, CDR2 YSYEKL, per germline. CDR3: CASSQTGFTGELFF. CDR3 bases: TGCGCCAGCAGCCAGACAGGGTTCACCGGGGAGCTGTTTTTT.

The rearrangement joins TRBV14 to TRBJ2-1, with TRBD2 identical over 7 bases. The CDR3 is made up of 18 amino acids. With 1 base clipped from V and 3 bases from J, the junction kept 12 bases outside the gene matches. CDR1 is SGHDN and CDR2 is FVKESK in the germline V gene. The CDR3 DNA reads as TGTGCCAGCAGCCAAGGGGCGCTGGGGCGGGAGCGCTACAATGAGCAGTTCTTC. Amino acid sequence: CASSQGALGRERYNEQFF.

J is TRBJ1-2 and V is TRBV20-1, with D perhaps TRBD1 (5 bases). The CDR3 runs to 16 residues. CDR1 and CDR2 from the germline V gene are DFQATT and SNEGSKA (reference sequence). The V gene lost 3 bases and the J gene lost 2 bases, with 19 bases spanning the gap. The CDR3 sequence: CSARGEGVGQNYGYTF. For the CDR3, the DNA is TGCAGTGCTAGGGGTGAAGGGGTTGGCCAGAACTATGGCTACACCTTC.

The rearrangement links TRBV30 to TRBJ1-5; 9 nucleotides match TRBD1. J lost 4 bases, V lost 0 bases, and 7 bases had no gene match. The CDR3 totals 16 residues. Looked up from germline, CDR1 is GTSNPN and CDR2 is SVGIG (reference sequence). CDR3: CAWSVRSDRGNQPQHF. The CDR3, as DNA: TGTGCCTGGAGTGTACGATCGGACAGGGGAAATCAGCCCCAGCATTTT.

This clonotype was observed a few times. The chain is built from TRBV6-5 and TRBJ1-6; D possibly corresponds to TRBD1 (6 bases). Trimming took 2 bases from V and 8 from J, leaving 16 bases between them. This CDR3 contains 16 residues. The germline CDR1 and CDR2 sequences are MNHEY and SVGAGI. For the CDR3, the DNA is TGTGCCAGCAGTTACCTATCAGGACAGAGGGATTCACCCCTCCACTTT. Protein: CASSYLSGQRDSPLHF.

The CDR3 coding sequence is TGTGCCAGCAGGACACAGGACTACGAGCAGTACTTC. This sequence encodes CASRTQDYEQYF. The chain couples TRBV2 to TRBJ2-7; D might be TRBD1 (5 bases). The CDR3 runs to 12 residues. Germline-derived CDR1 and CDR2 are SNHLY and FYNNEI. Trimming shortened V by 6 bases and J by 3 bases, and 9 bases separated the two germline ends.

The genes are TRBV24-1 and TRBJ2-7, with no clear D. Germline assignment: CDR1 KGHDR and CDR2 SFDVKD. V lost 9 bases, J lost 0 bases, and 29 bases lay in between. The CDR3 covers 19 residues. In DNA, the CDR3 is TGTGCCACCGCTGATTTGTCGGCTTCGGACGCACGGCGCTCCTACGAGCAGTACTTC. It translates to CATADLSASDARRSYEQYF.

The table lists this clonotype with a few counts. The chain uses TRBV29-1 and TRBJ1-1; 9 bases map to TRBD1. Trimming took 6 bases from V and 1 from J; bases not matched to a gene: 15. Germline assignment: CDR1 SQVTM and CDR2 ANQGSEA. The CDR3 length is 17 residues. The CDR3 loop reads CSVLLTGGSLANTEAFF. The CDR3 DNA follows: TGCAGCGTCCTACTTACAGGGGGCTCATTGGCGAACACTGAAGCTTTCTTT.

The chain has TRBV6-2 or TRBV6-3 and TRBJ2-3; 8 bases map to TRBD2. The germline gives CDR1 MNHEY, CDR2 SVGEGT. V gave up 2 bases and J gave up 3 bases; unmatched junction bases: 4. The CDR3 has 15 amino acids. The CDR3 loop is CASSYQTGGTDTQYF. As DNA, the CDR3 is TGTGCCAGCAGTTACCAGACGGGGGGGACAGATACGCAGTATTTT.

This clonotype was observed a few times. V is TRBV7-6 and J is TRBJ2-1; 11 bases are shared with TRBD2. The trim removed 2 bases at V and 2 bases at J, leaving 5 bases unmatched. The CDR3 is 17 residues long. Germline V gene lookup returns CDR1 SGHVS and CDR2 FNYEAQ. The CDR3 DNA follows: TGTGCCAGCAGCTTAACGCTAGCGGGAGGCCCCTACAATGAGCAGTTCTTC. This encodes CASSLTLAGGPYNEQFF.

In its sample, this clonotype was seen a few times. The chain uses TRBV20-1 and TRBJ2-2; TRBD1 matches 12 bases. The CDR3 is 14 amino acids. The trim removed 6 bases at V and 4 bases at J, leaving 3 bases unmatched. Germline CDR1 DFQATT, CDR2 SNEGSKA (reference sequence). The CDR3 region has the DNA TGCAGTGCCCCGGGACAGGGGGCCACCGGGGAGCTGTTTTTT. Its protein product is CSAPGQGATGELFF.

This chain links TRBV7-9 with TRBJ2-1, with 7 bases that match TRBD2. The V gene's germline CDR1 is SEHNR and CDR2 FQNEAQ (reference sequence). V was clipped by 3 bases and J by 10 bases; unmatched bases: 9. The CDR3 totals 14 residues. The CDR3 spells CASSLDKGLGEQFF. The CDR3 bases are TGTGCCAGCAGCTTGGATAAAGGACTAGGCGAGCAGTTCTTC. Supplemented by reference TRBV7-9 and TRBJ2-1, the full variable domain reads DTGVSQNPRHKITKRGQNVTFRCDPISEHNRLYWYRQTLGQGPEFLTYFQNEAQLEKSRLLSDRFSAERPKGSFSTLEIQRTEQGDSAMYLCASSLDKGLGEQFFGPGTRLTVL.

This clonotype has only a few counts. The CDR3: CSATKTGMGDTQYF. DNA for the CDR3: TGCAGTGCTACCAAGACAGGGATGGGAGATACGCAGTATTTT. V and J are TRBV20-1 and TRBJ2-3; TRBD1 matches at 7 bases. Trimming at V came to 4 bases and at J to 5 bases, leaving 9 bases not matched to a gene. The length of the CDR3 is 14 residues. Germline V gene lookup returns CDR1 DFQATT and CDR2 SNEGSKA (reference sequence).

This chain uses TRBV6-1 with TRBJ2-7; 7 nucleotides line up with TRBD2. With 5 bases clipped from V and 6 bases from J, the junction kept 10 bases outside the gene matches. The germline V gene has CDR1 MNHNS and CDR2 SASEGT. The CDR3 covers 14 residues. Here the CDR3 reads CASSPAGRGGEQYF. CDR3 nucleotide sequence: TGTGCCAGCAGTCCAGCCGGGCGCGGGGGCGAGCAGTACTTC.

The V and J genes are TRBV7-3 and TRBJ2-2, with 8 bases lining up with TRBD2. Germline V gives CDR1 SGHTA, CDR2 FQGTGA. The CDR3 loop spans 16 amino acids. The V gene end was trimmed by 1 base and the J gene end by 0 bases; junction bases not matched to a gene: 1. The CDR3, as DNA: TGTGCCAGCAGCTTAAGCGGGGGGCCGAACACCGGGGAGCTGTTTTTT. Translated: CASSLSGGPNTGELFF.